What follows is one T cell receptor beta chain and its context. This specimen belongs to a study of blood T cell repertoires in COVID-19. Original data processing: Estimates of nucleated cell counts were drawn from the amplification of reference gene primers. Repertoires were generated with immunoSEQ multiplex PCR, while TCRdb's copy carries only in-frame clones and drops some. The DNA gave D and trimming, while V, J and clone size come from that table. The profile shows 220,000 or so clones, about four fifths of them singletons. Germline CDR1 reads SGHNT; CDR2 reads YENEEA. This CDR3 has 17 residues. V lost 1 base and J lost 3; bases outside the gene matches: 7.

Sequencing was performed on peripheral blood. The receptor was isolated from a woman aged 25 to 39 who had recovered from COVID-19. The chain combines TRBV11-3 with TRBJ2-1; 9 positions match TRBD2. CDR3 sequence (DNA): TGTGCCAGCAGCTTAGGTTCGGGAGCGGGAGGCTACAATGAGCAGTTCTTC. This translates into CASSLGSGAGGYNEQFF. Full variable domain (missing parts from reference TRBV11-3 and TRBJ2-1): EAGVVQSPRYKIIEKKQPVAFWCNPISGHNTLYWYLQNLGQGPELLIRYENEEAVDDSQLPKDRFSAERLKGVDSTLKIQPAELGDSAVYLCASSLGSGAGGYNEQFFGPGTRLTVL.